These T cell receptor beta chains were read from a single sample in a study of siplizumab effects on memory and regulatory T cells. Libraries were prepared by immunoSEQ multiplex PCR; TCRdb keeps only in-frame clonotypes and omits some of them. Of around 72,000 clones listed, about 90% are singletons. Sequenced input: CD8+ T cells sorted from blood. The receptors shown here come from a human donor in good health. Each CDR3 is given with its conserved first and last residue. A D gene is named only where the DNA matches it firmly. Only some rows state a clone size, as once, few, many or a class for expanded clones.

>TRBJ2-6|NA|TRBV2|NA
CARTRWGSGANVLTF
TGTGCCCGGACGAGGTGGGGGTCTGGAGCCAACGTCCTGACTTTC
>TRBJ1-1|NA|TRBV29-1|NA
CSVEFPGRDTEAFF
TGCAGCGTTGAATTTCCAGGGCGGGACACTGAAGCTTTCTTT
>TRBJ1-5|NA|TRBV11-2|NA
CASSPTYKGVYNNQPQHF
TGTGCCAGCAGCCCCACATACAAGGGGGTCTATAACAATCAGCCCCAGCATTTT
>TRBJ1-1|NA|TRBV25-1|NA
CASSEGGGMNTEAFF
TGTGCCAGCAGTGAGGGGGGGGGCATGAACACTGAAGCTTTCTTT
>TRBJ1-2|NA|TRBV6-1|NA
CASRGGFLGYGYTF
TGTGCCAGCAGAGGCGGGTTTTTGGGCTATGGCTACACCTTC
>TRBJ2-1|once|TRBV19|NA
CASSTPGNEQFF
TGTGCCAGTAGTACCCCGGGGAATGAGCAGTTCTTC
>TRBJ2-7|NA|TRBV6-6|NA
CASSYPSLTGGDEQYF
TGTGCCAGCAGTTACCCCTCTTTAACTGGGGGTGACGAGCAGTACTTC
>TRBJ2-7|NA|TRBV29-1|NA
CSVWGRAEQYF
TGCAGCGTATGGGGTAGGGCCGAGCAGTACTTC
>TRBJ2-7|NA|TRBV5-1|NA
CASSLQNRAYEQYF
TGCGCCAGCAGCTTACAGAACAGGGCCTACGAGCAGTACTTC
>TRBJ2-7|NA|TRBV4-1|TRBD1
CASSQDRDRPYEQYF
TGCGCCAGCAGCCAAGATAGGGACAGGCCCTACGAGCAGTACTTC
>TRBJ2-7|NA|TRBV11-2|NA
CASSPRQGRGEQYF
TGTGCCAGCAGCCCACGACAGGGGAGGGGCGAGCAGTACTTC
>TRBJ1-1|few|TRBV9|NA
CASSPRGVEAFF
TGTGCCAGCAGCCCCAGAGGGGTTGAAGCTTTCTTT
>TRBJ2-2|few|TRBV7-3|TRBD2
CASSTGLAAGELFF
TGTGCCAGCAGCACAGGACTAGCAGCCGGGGAGCTGTTTTTT
>TRBJ2-5|NA|TRBV2|NA
CASSERSSGRETQYF
TGTGCCAGCAGTGAAAGGTCCTCAGGGAGAGAGACCCAGTACTTC
>TRBJ1-2|NA|TRBV7-9|TRBD1
CASSSPGGRDYGYTF
TGTGCCAGCAGCTCCCCAGGGGGCAGAGACTATGGCTACACCTTC
>TRBJ1-3|few|TRBV7-9|TRBD1
CASSLAPDRVGNTIYF
TGTGCCAGCAGCTTAGCCCCGGACAGGGTTGGAAACACCATATATTTT
>TRBJ2-1|NA|TRBV4-1|TRBD2
CASTNRGGPYNEQFF
TGCGCCAGCACCAATCGCGGGGGACCCTACAATGAGCAGTTCTTC
>TRBJ2-2|NA|TRBV7-9|TRBD2
CASSLYATSGRGNTGELFF
TGTGCCAGCAGCTTATATGCCACTAGCGGGAGGGGGAACACCGGGGAGCTGTTTTTT
>TRBJ1-1|NA|TRBV11-2|NA
CASRYWGSPEAFF
TGTGCCAGCCGATACTGGGGGAGCCCTGAAGCTTTCTTT
>TRBJ1-5|NA|TRBV6-5|NA
CASRGPRGQPQHF
TGTGCCAGCAGGGGTCCGCGGGGTCAGCCCCAGCATTTT
>TRBJ2-1|NA|TRBV7-9|TRBD1
CASGRGPGEQFF
TGTGCCAGCGGTAGGGGGCCGGGGGAGCAGTTCTTC
>TRBJ2-6|once|TRBV14|NA
CASSQDAFSGANVLTF
TGTGCCAGCAGCCAAGACGCATTCTCTGGGGCCAACGTCCTGACTTTC